The following is a T cell receptor (beta chain) sequence with its context. Using immunoSEQ multiplex PCR, the repertoire was profiled, and TCRdb retains in-frame clones only, with some absent. The sample lists about 77,000 clones; around nine tenths were seen once. This sample stems from a study of T cells in localized non-small cell lung cancer. V was shortened by 1 base and J by 4 bases, with 8 bases between the two germline ends. Germline V gives CDR1 SGHRS, CDR2 YFSETQ. CDR3 length: 14 amino acids. The specimen comprised peripheral blood, sampled before any cancer treatment. This sequence originates from a woman aged 40 to 75 with stage I squamous cell lung carcinoma. The genes are TRBV5-1 and TRBJ2-2, with D unresolved. CDR3 residues: CASSLRLSTGELFF. The CDR3 DNA reads TGCGCCAGCAGCTTGCGCTTAAGCACCGGGGAGCTGTTTTTT.